The entry that follows covers one T cell receptor beta chain sequence. This specimen belongs to a study of cytomegalovirus exposure and HLA in healthy donors. Primers included in the PCR were 60 Vbeta and 13 Jbeta primers. The data were produced by immunoSEQ multiplex PCR, yet TCRdb's version contains in-frame clones alone and is incomplete. Found here are 160,000 or so clones, 86% of them singletons; the top ten hold about 2.1%. The CDR3 is 13 amino acids. CDR1 is MDHEN, CDR2 SYDVKM, per germline. V dropped 8 bases and J dropped 3 bases, with 14 bases sitting between them. The specimen was PBMCs. The receptor's source is a woman under 30 in good health and CMV-seronegative. The rearrangement uses TRBV28 and TRBJ2-7; D might be TRBD2 (5 bases). The chain's CDR3 is CASGRGDLYEQYF. The CDR3 DNA follows: TGTGCCAGCGGTCGGGGAGACCTCTACGAGCAGTACTTC.